This TCR beta chain was identified in a study of CD8+ T cells in alopecia areata. V dropped 4 bases and J dropped 6; count of bases not matched to a gene: 6. This CDR3 contains 14 residues. CDR1 is SEHNR, CDR2 FQNEAQ, per germline (reference sequence). cDNA prepared by RNA extraction and subsequent reverse transcription served as the template for sequencing. The protocol was immunoSEQ multiplex PCR, while the TCRdb copy is restricted to in-frame clones and leaves out a portion. The table shows some 170,000 clones, with less than 75% occurring only once. The source is a human donor with alopecia areata. This chain connects TRBV7-9 to TRBJ2-7; 10 bases fit TRBD1. The specimen was CD8+ T cells sorted from blood, collected at week 0. CDR3: CASSSGQGVGEQYF. CDR3 nucleotides: TGTGCCAGCAGCTCCGGACAGGGGGTCGGCGAGCAGTACTTC. The variable domain in full, with the rest retrieved from reference TRBV7-9 and TRBJ2-7, is DTGVSQNPRHKITKRGQNVTFRCDPISEHNRLYWYRQTLGQGPEFLTYFQNEAQLEKSRLLSDRFSAERPKGSFSTLEIQRTEQGDSAMYLCASSSGQGVGEQYFGPGTRLTVT.